This T cell receptor (beta chain) comes out of a study of T cell responses to AZD1222 COVID-19 vaccine. CDR3 length: 14 residues. The ends lost 6 bases at V and 5 bases at J; junction bases unmatched: 8. CDR1 and CDR2 from the germline V gene are SGHRS and YFSETQ. Study observations and caveats: The study sampled repertoires only after the peak T cell response.

TCRdb's table, derived via immunoSEQ multiplex PCR, lists solely in-frame clones and lacks some. Of tens of thousands of clones in the sample, roughly 90% were seen once. The analysis combined second doses at about 4 or about 12 weeks. Of note for this clone: As yet, its antigen is unknown.

This chain uses TRBV5-1 with TRBJ1-1; 9 nucleotides align to TRBD1. The specimen comprised peripheral blood, sampled 28 days after the second AZD1222 dose. The TCR was taken from an adult who received the AZD1222 COVID-19 vaccine. The DNA of the CDR3 is TGCGCCAGCACGGAACAGGGGGCGAGTACTGAAGCTTTCTTT. Its protein product is CASTEQGASTEAFF.